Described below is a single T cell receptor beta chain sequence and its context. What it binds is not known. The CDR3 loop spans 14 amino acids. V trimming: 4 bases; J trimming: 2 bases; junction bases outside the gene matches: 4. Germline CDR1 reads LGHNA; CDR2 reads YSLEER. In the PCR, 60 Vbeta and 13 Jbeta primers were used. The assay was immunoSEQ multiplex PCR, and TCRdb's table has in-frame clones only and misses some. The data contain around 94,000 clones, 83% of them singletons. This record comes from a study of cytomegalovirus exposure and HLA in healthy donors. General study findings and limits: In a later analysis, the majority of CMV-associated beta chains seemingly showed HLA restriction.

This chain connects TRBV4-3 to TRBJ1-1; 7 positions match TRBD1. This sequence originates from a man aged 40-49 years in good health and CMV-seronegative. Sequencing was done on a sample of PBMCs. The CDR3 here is CASSLTGDNTEAFF. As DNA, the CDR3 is TGCGCCAGCAGCCTCACAGGGGATAACACTGAAGCTTTCTTT.